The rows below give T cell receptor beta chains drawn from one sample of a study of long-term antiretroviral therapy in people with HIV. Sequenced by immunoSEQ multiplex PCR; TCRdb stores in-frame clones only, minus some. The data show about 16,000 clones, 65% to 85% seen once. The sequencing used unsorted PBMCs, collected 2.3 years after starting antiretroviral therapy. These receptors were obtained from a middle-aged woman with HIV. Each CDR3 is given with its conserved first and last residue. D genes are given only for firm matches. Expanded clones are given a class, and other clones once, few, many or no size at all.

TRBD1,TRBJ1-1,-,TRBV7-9,CASSLAQGMRTEAFF,TGTGCCAGCAGCTTAGCACAGGGGATGAGGACTGAAGCTTTCTTT
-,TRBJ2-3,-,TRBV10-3,CAISEAGAGTDTQYF,TGTGCCATCAGTGAGGCGGGGGCAGGGACAGATACGCAGTATTTT
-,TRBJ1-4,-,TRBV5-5,CASSPLGRSNEKLFF,TGTGCCAGCAGCCCCCTAGGGAGGTCTAATGAAAAACTGTTTTTT
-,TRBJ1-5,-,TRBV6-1,CASTSLQDAHQPQHF,TGTGCCAGCACCTCTTTACAGGACGCCCATCAGCCCCAGCATTTT
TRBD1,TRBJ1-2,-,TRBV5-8,CASTGQYYNYGYTF,TGTGCCAGCACGGGACAGTACTATAACTATGGCTACACCTTC
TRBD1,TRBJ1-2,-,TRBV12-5,CASGLVSQGARGYTF,TGTGCTAGTGGTTTGGTTTCCCAGGGGGCGCGTGGCTACACCTTC
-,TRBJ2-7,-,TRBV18,CASSRYQHEQYF,TGTGCCAGCTCACGATATCAGCACGAGCAGTACTTC
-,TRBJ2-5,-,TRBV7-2,CASSHLRETQYF,TGTGCCAGCAGCCATCTCAGAGAGACCCAGTACTTC
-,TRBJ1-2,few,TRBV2,CASTPRAADGYTF,TGTGCCAGCACCCCTAGGGCCGCGGATGGCTACACCTTC
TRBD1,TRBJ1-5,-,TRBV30,CAWNHAGDRGTMAQHF,TGTGCCTGGAACCACGCGGGGGACAGGGGGACGATGGCCCAGCATTTT
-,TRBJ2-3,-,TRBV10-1,CASSESRAGPSTQYF,TGCGCCAGCAGTGAGTCGAGGGCGGGGCCATCTACGCAGTATTTT
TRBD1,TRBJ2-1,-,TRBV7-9,CASSATLGTGGNDEQFF,TGTGCCAGCAGCGCAACGCTGGGGACAGGGGGCAACGATGAGCAGTTCTTC
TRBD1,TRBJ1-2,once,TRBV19,CASSIWDRNYGYTF,TGTGCCAGTAGTATATGGGACAGGAACTATGGCTACACCTTC
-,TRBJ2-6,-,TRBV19,CASMVGHSGANVLTF,TGTGCCAGTATGGTCGGACACTCCGGGGCCAACGTCCTGACTTTC
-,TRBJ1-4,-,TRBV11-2,CASSLFGVNEKLFF,TGTGCCAGCAGCTTATTCGGGGTCAATGAAAAACTGTTTTTT
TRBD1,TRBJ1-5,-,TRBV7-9,CASSLVSAGTGLDQPQHF,TGTGCCAGCAGCTTAGTCTCCGCCGGGACAGGGTTAGATCAGCCCCAGCATTTT
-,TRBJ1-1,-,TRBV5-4,CASSSFGQTNTEAFF,TGTGCCAGCAGCTCTTTTGGACAAACGAACACTGAAGCTTTCTTT
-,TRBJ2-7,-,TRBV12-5,CASGLRGGSYEQYF,TGTGCTAGTGGTTTGCGGGGTGGGTCCTACGAGCAGTACTTC
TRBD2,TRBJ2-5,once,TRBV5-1,CASSSSGTSGGEETQYF,TGCGCCAGCAGCTCCTCCGGGACTAGCGGGGGGGAAGAGACCCAGTACTTC
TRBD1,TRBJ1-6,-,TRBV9,CASSARQGPNSPLHF,TGTGCCAGCAGCGCCCGACAGGGCCCGAATTCACCCCTCCACTTT
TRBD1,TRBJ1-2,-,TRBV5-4,CASSRVQGSRSNYGYTF,TGTGCCAGCAGCCGAGTACAGGGGTCCCGCTCTAACTATGGCTACACCTTC
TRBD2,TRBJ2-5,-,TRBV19,CASSRGLAGTTREAQYF,TGTGCCAGTAGTCGAGGACTAGCGGGCACAACAAGAGAGGCCCAGTACTTC
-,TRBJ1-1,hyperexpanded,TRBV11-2,CASSLEGWLTEAFF,TGTGCCAGCAGCTTAGAAGGGTGGTTAACTGAAGCTTTCTTT
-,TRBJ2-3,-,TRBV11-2,CASSLMVGSGLDTQYF,TGTGCCAGCAGCTTAATGGTCGGGAGTGGTTTAGATACGCAGTATTTT
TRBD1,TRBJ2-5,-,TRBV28,CASSDTEGQGPETQYF,TGTGCCAGCAGCGATACCGAGGGACAGGGGCCAGAGACCCAGTACTTC
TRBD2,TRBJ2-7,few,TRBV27,CASSTQLAGAYEQYF,TGTGCCAGCAGTACTCAACTAGCGGGAGCCTACGAGCAGTACTTC
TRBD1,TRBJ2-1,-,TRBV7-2,CASSLVLTGSNEQFF,TGTGCCAGCAGCTTAGTTTTGACAGGGAGTAATGAGCAGTTCTTC
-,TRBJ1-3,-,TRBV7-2,CASSSRGGRNSGNTIYF,TGTGCCAGCAGCTCACGGGGGGGACGCAACTCTGGAAACACCATATATTTT
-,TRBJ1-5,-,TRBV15,CATSSGRDIHQPQHF,TGTGCCACCAGCAGCGGTCGGGACATTCATCAGCCCCAGCATTTT
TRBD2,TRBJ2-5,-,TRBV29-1,CSVELRLAGVGETQYF,TGCAGCGTTGAATTAAGACTAGCGGGGGTAGGGGAGACCCAGTACTTC
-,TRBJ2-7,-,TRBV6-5,CASSYSMGYEQYF,TGTGCCAGCAGTTACTCGATGGGTTACGAGCAGTACTTC
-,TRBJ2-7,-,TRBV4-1,CASSQELPYEQYF,TGCGCCAGCAGCCAAGAACTTCCCTACGAGCAGTACTTC
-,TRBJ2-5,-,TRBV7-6,CASSPYRGLQETQYF,TGTGCCAGCAGCCCATACCGGGGACTTCAAGAGACCCAGTACTTC
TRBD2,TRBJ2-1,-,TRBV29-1,CSVPAGFRDNEQFF,TGCAGCGTTCCAGCGGGATTCCGGGACAATGAGCAGTTCTTC
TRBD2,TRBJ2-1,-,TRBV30,CASDVVSGSLEQFF,TGTGCCTCGGATGTGGTTAGCGGGAGTTTGGAGCAGTTCTTC
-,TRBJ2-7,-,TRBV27,CASSLLTDSYEQYF,TGTGCCAGCAGTTTGTTAACTGACTCCTACGAGCAGTACTTC
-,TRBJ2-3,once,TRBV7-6,CASSSLTDTQYF,TGTGCCAGCAGCAGTTTGACAGATACGCAGTATTTT
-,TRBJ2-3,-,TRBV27,CASRYSRWVDTQYF,TGTGCCAGCAGATACTCTAGATGGGTAGATACGCAGTATTTT
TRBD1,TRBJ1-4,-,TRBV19,CASSIPGQGGEKLFF,TGTGCCAGTAGTATACCGGGACAGGGAGGGGAAAAACTGTTTTTT
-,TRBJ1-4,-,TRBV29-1,CSVVILEKLFF,TGCAGCGTGGTTATATTGGAAAAACTGTTTTTT
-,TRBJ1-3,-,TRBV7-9,CASSLSGVGNTIYF,TGTGCCAGCAGCTTATCAGGGGTCGGAAACACCATATATTTT
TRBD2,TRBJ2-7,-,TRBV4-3,CASGPGLASYEQYF,TGCGCCAGCGGACCGGGACTAGCGTCCTACGAGCAGTACTTC
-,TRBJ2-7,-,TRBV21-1,CASNRTGSYEQYF,TGTGCCAGCAACCGGACAGGGTCCTACGAGCAGTACTTC
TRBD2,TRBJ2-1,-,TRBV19,CASSIGLAVYNEQFF,TGTGCCAGTAGTATAGGACTAGCGGTATACAATGAGCAGTTCTTC
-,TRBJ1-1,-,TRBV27,CASKFLGVNTEAFF,TGTGCCAGCAAGTTCTTAGGGGTGAACACTGAAGCTTTCTTT
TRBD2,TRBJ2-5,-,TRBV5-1,CASSPAGGPPETQYF,TGCGCCAGCAGCCCAGCGGGAGGTCCCCCAGAGACCCAGTACTTC
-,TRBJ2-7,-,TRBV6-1,CASSGSKQGATYEQYF,TGTGCCAGCAGTGGTTCGAAACAGGGAGCCACCTACGAGCAGTACTTC
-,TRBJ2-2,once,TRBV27,CASSLEGRTNTGELFF,TGTGCCAGCAGTCTAGAAGGACGGACGAACACCGGGGAGCTGTTTTTT
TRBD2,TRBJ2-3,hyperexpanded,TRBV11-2,CASSPRLARADTQYF,TGTGCCAGCAGCCCGAGACTAGCTCGGGCAGATACGCAGTATTTT
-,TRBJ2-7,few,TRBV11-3,CASTKGGDYEQYF,TGTGCCAGCACCAAAGGCGGGGACTACGAGCAGTACTTC
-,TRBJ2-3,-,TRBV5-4,CASSLQGGTQYF,TGTGCCAGCAGCTTACAAGGGGGTACGCAGTATTTT
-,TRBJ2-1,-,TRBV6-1,CASSDVGWDEQFF,TGTGCCAGCAGTGACGTCGGTTGGGATGAGCAGTTCTTC
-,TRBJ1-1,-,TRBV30,CAWSVLAASNTEAFF,TGTGCCTGGAGTGTACTGGCAGCTTCCAACACTGAAGCTTTCTTT
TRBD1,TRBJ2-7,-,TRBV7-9,CASSWGQGRPNEQYF,TGTGCCAGCAGCTGGGGACAGGGCCGGCCGAACGAGCAGTACTTC
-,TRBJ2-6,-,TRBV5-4,CASSSGFSGANVLTF,TGTGCCAGCAGCTCGGGGTTCTCTGGGGCCAACGTCCTGACTTTC
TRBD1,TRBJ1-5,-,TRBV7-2,CASSPGQGAYQPQHF,TGTGCCAGCAGCCCGGGACAGGGGGCTTATCAGCCCCAGCATTTT
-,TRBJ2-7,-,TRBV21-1,CASSKDSGRWYEQYF,TGTGCCAGCAGCAAAGATAGCGGGAGGTGGTACGAGCAGTACTTC
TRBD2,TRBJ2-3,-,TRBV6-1,CASTRLAGVDTQYF,TGTGCCAGCACTCGACTAGCGGGAGTGGATACGCAGTATTTT
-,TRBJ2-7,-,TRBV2,CASSEKYDEQYF,TGTGCCAGCAGCGAAAAATACGACGAGCAGTACTTC